The 10 T cell receptor beta chains below all came from one sample that was sequenced in a study of blood T cell repertoires in COVID-19. Libraries were prepared by immunoSEQ multiplex PCR; TCRdb keeps only in-frame clonotypes and omits some of them. The sample has 300,000 to 450,000 clones, roughly 90% seen once. Material: peripheral blood. The origin of the receptors is a woman aged 55-75 years with COVID-19, enrolled during active disease.

This sequence joins TRBV5-1 and TRBJ2-2; a possible D gene is TRBD2 (6 bases). CDR3 length: 17 amino acids. Germline V gene data show CDR1 as SGHRS and CDR2 as YFSETQ. Trimming cost V 1 base and J 5 bases, with 18 bases left between them. CDR3 bases: TGCGCCAGCAGCTTGAGAACTAGCACTTTTCGGACCGGGGAGCTGTTTTTT. Residues: CASSLRTSTFRTGELFF.

The chain uses TRBV7-2 and TRBJ2-1, with TRBD1 identical over 7 bases. From germline, CDR1 is SGHTA and CDR2 FQGNSA. The length of the CDR3 is 15 residues. V was pared by 4 bases and J by 4 bases, with 7 bases of the junction left unmatched. CDR3 residues: CASSSGQLGYNEQFF. CDR3 bases: TGTGCCAGCAGCTCGGGACAGTTGGGATACAATGAGCAGTTCTTC.

This clone came up a few times. The chain has TRBV11-2 and TRBJ1-4; TRBD1 agrees at 7 bases. Per the germline V gene, CDR1 is SGHAT and CDR2 is FQNNGV. This CDR3 region has 14 residues. Unmatched junction bases numbered 8, after V lost 5 bases and J lost 8 bases. The CDR3 protein is CASSPGTVSEKLFF. The CDR3 DNA reads as TGTGCCAGCAGCCCAGGGACAGTTAGCGAAAAACTGTTTTTT.

This clone was seen just once. V is TRBV6-4 and J is TRBJ2-3; D is perhaps TRBD2 (5 bases). The CDR3 is made up of 15 amino acids. Trimming stripped 2 bases from V and 2 bases from J, with 11 bases between. Germline CDR1 and CDR2: MRHNA and SNTAGT. CDR3 amino acids: CASSDQGLNTDTQYF. The CDR3, as DNA: TGTGCCAGCAGTGACCAAGGACTGAACACAGATACGCAGTATTTT.

This chain uses TRBV9 with TRBJ2-1; 10 bases fit TRBD1. The length of the CDR3 is 15 residues. Germline V gives CDR1 SGDLS, CDR2 YYNGEE. V trimming: 1 base; J trimming: 8 bases; junction bases outside the gene matches: 6. DNA for the CDR3: TGTGCCAGCAGCGTATCTGGGACAGGGGCTTATGAGCAGTTCTTC. Translating it yields CASSVSGTGAYEQFF.

The chain carries TRBV28 and TRBJ1-3; no reliable D call. The ends were cut back, 7 bases at V and 4 bases at J, with 20 bases in the middle. CDR3 length equals 16 residues. Germline loops: CDR1 MDHEN, CDR2 SYDVKM. The DNA for the CDR3 is TGTGCCAGCATCCCTCACGGGGAGGGAGTAGGAAACACCATATATTTT. Its translation is CASIPHGEGVGNTIYF.

A remark on this clone: Other DNA sequences of this sample code for an identical CDR3. This sequence joins TRBV5-1 and TRBJ2-5; D perhaps matches TRBD2 (5 bases). Trimming took 0 bases from V and 3 from J, leaving 6 bases between them. Germline V gives CDR1 SGHRS, CDR2 YFSETQ. The CDR3 length is 13 residues. CDR3 protein: CASSLGGEETQYF. DNA for the CDR3: TGCGCCAGCAGCTTGGGGGGAGAAGAGACCCAGTACTTC.

The chain carries TRBV6-4 and TRBJ2-1, with 9 bases lining up with TRBD1. The CDR3 is made up of 15 amino acids. Unmatched junction bases numbered 7, after V lost 5 bases and J lost 5 bases. The germline V gene has CDR1 MRHNA and CDR2 SNTAGT. CDR3 loop: CASSRGQGGNNEQFF. Here the CDR3 DNA reads TGTGCCAGCAGTCGGGGACAGGGAGGGAACAATGAGCAGTTCTTC.

This clone came up a few times. The CDR3 protein is CASSVDRGRQPQHF. CDR3 DNA: TGTGCCAGCAGCGTAGACAGGGGACGTCAGCCCCAGCATTTT. V is TRBV7-9 and J is TRBJ1-5; 8 bases match TRBD1. With V trimmed by 5 bases and J by 6 bases, 6 bases remained unmatched. CDR3 size: 14 residues. From germline, CDR1 is SEHNR and CDR2 FQNEAQ (reference sequence).

This chain connects TRBV9 to TRBJ1-5; D might be TRBD1 (5 bases). The CDR3 totals 14 residues. CDR1 is SGDLS, CDR2 YYNGEE, per germline. Trimming pared 0 bases from V and 9 bases from J, leaving 13 bases between. In DNA, the CDR3 is TGTGCCAGCAGCGTAGACTGGGGTACAGGGCCCCAGCATTTT. This gives the protein CASSVDWGTGPQHF. The full variable domain, rest sourced from reference TRBV9 and TRBJ1-5, is DSGVTQTPKHLITATGQRVTLRCSPRSGDLSVYWYQQSLDQGLQFLIQYYNGEERAKGNILERFSAQQFPDLHSELNLSSLELGDSALYFCASSVDWGTGPQHFGDGTRLSIL.